This T cell receptor (beta chain) was documented in a study of post-analysis software for immune sequencing data. Study outcomes and limitations: Batch-mates among the samples co-clustered strongly by F measure. TRBV5-6, TRBV5-1 and TRBV20-1 belonged to a set of roughly five TRBV segments that were more frequent in patients than controls. Normalized Chao1 diversity was significantly reduced in patients versus controls.

Unique-molecular-identifier-tagged TCR beta cDNA libraries were used. TCRdb re-analysed the PCR reads in MiXCR, keeping a single row per CDR3 protein. The profile covers over 300,000 distinct CDR3 sequences, with 30% to 45% appearing a single time and roughly 13% taken by the ten largest. The CDR3 contains 13 residues. The V gene's germline CDR1 is SQVTM and CDR2 ANQGSEA. V shed 6 bases and J 3 bases; nucleotides not matched to a gene: 3. This clonotype was counted between two and nine times. Its antigen remains unidentified. V is TRBV29-1 and J is TRBJ1-5; 9 positions match TRBD1. The material sequenced was blood. This receptor was identified in a girl aged 5-17 years with multiple sclerosis. CDR3 sequence (DNA): TGCAGCGTCGGGACAGGGAACAATCAGCCCCAGCATTTT. This translates into CSVGTGNNQPQHF.